This TCR beta chain is from a study of shared clonotypes between healthy human individuals. This clone was recorded only once. TCRdb's table, derived via immunoSEQ multiplex PCR, lists solely in-frame clones and lacks some. The data show millions of clones, 85% to 95% seen once. Germline V lookup: CDR1 MNHEY, CDR2 SVGAGI. This CDR3 is built from 15 residues. V lost 6 bases and J lost 3, with 18 bases in between. Sequenced material: naive CD4+ T cells sorted from blood. The subset was: CD45RA+ positively selected. The chain links TRBV6-5 to TRBJ2-7; no definite D call. The TCR originated in a young man in good health. The DNA of the CDR3 is TGTGCCAGCAGATCGGACCTTCTGGTGGACTACGAGCAGTACTTC. This gives the protein CASRSDLLVDYEQYF.